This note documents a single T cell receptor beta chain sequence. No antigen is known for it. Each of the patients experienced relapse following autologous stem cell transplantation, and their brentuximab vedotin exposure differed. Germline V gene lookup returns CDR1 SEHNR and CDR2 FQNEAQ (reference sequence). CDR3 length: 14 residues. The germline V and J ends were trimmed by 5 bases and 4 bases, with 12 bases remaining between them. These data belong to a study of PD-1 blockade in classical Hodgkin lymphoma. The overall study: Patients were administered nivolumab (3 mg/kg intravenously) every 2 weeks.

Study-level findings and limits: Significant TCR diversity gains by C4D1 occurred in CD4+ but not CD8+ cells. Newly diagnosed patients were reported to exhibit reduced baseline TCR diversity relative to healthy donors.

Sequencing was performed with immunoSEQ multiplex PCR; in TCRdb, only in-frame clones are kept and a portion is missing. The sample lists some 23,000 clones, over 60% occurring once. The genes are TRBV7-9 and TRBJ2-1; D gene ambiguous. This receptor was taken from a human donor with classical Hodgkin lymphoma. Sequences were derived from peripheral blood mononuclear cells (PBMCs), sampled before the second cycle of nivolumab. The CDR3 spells CASSPANSYNEQFF. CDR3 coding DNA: TGTGCCAGCAGCCCAGCTAACTCTTACAATGAGCAGTTCTTC.